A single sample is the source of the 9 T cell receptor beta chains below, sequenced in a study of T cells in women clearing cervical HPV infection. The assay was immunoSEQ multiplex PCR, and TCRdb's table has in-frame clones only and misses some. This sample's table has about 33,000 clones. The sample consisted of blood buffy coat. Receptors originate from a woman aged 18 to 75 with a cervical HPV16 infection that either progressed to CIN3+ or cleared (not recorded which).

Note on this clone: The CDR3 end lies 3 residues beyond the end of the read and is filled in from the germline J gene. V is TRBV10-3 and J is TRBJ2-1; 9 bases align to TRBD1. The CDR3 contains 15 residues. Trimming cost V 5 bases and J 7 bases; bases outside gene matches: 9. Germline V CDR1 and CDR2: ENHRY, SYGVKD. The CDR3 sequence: CAISLGQGKANEQFF. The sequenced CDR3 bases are TGTGCCATCAGTCTAGGACAGGGGAAAGCGAATGAG.

The CDR3 bases that were read are TGTGCCAGTCGAGACCAGGCTAGCTCCTACAATGAC. This sequence encodes CASRDQASSYND. The full CDR3 is CASRDQASSYNDYTF. The rearrangement uses TRBV19 and TRBJ1-2; D not certain. The sequenced fragment ends 3 residues before the CDR3 boundary, so the rest is inferred from the germline J gene. In germline, CDR1 is LNHDA, CDR2 SQIVND (reference sequence). The CDR3 loop spans 15 amino acids.

This CDR3 reads CASRRVSGANVLTF. The sequenced part of the CDR3 DNA is TGTGCCAGCAGACGGGTCTCTGGGGCCAACGTC. The V and J genes are TRBV2 and TRBJ2-6; D is unresolved. The CDR3 end falls 3 residues outside the read, so it is completed with the germline J gene. Trimming cost V 6 bases and J 0 bases, with 6 bases left between them. The CDR3 contains 14 residues. The germline CDR1 and CDR2 sequences are SNHLY and FYNNEI.

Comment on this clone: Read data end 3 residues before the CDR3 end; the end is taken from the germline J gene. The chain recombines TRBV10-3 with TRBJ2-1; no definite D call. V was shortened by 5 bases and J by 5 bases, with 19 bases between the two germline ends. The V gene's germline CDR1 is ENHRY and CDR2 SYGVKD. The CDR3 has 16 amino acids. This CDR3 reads CAISRSQVTQNNEQFF. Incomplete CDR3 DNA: TGTGCCATCAGTAGGAGTCAAGTGACTCAAAACAATGAG.

CDR3 bases read: TGTGCCAGCAGCTTACAGGGGGCGGCATATCCC. As protein: CASSLQGAAYP. The whole CDR3 is CASSLQGAAYPQHF. The chain employs TRBV12-3 or TRBV12-4 and TRBJ1-5; TRBD1 aligns across 9 bases. The read ends 3 residues shy of where the CDR3 ends; the end is completed using the germline J gene. The CDR3 is made up of 14 amino acids.

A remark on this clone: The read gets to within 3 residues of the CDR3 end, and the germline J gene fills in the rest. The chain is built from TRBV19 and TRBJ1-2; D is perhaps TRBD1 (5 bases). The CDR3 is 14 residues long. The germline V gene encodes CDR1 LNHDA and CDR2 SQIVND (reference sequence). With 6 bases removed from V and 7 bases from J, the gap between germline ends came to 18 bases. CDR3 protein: CASSQPQGRAGYTF. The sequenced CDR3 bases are TGTGCCAGTAGCCAGCCCCAGGGCCGGGCTGGC.

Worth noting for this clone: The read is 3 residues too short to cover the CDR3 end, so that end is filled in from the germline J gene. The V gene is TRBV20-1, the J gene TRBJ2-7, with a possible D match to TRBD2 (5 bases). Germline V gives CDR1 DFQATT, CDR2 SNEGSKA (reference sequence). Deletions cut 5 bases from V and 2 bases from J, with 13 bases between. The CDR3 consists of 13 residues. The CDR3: CSALPTTTYEQYF. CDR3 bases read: TGCAGTGCTTTGCCGACTACCACCTACGAG.

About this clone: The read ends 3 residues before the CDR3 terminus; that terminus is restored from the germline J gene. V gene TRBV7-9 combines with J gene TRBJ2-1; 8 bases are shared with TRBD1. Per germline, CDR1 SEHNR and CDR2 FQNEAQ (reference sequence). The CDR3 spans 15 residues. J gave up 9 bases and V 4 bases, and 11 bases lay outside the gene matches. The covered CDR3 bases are TGTGCCAGCAGCTCCTGGACAGGGACGATAGGTGAG. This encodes CASSSWTGTIGE. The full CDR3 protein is CASSSWTGTIGEQFF.

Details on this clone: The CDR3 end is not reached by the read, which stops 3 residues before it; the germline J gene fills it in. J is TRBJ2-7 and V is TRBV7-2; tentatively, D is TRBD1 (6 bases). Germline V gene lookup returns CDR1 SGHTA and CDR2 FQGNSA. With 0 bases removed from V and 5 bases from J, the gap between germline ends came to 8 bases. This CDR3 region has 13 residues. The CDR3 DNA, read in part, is TGTGCCAGCAGCTTAGCGTCAGGGGACGAG. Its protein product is CASSLASGDE. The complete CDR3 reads CASSLASGDEQYF.